The rows below give T cell receptor beta chains drawn from one sample of a study of PD-L1 blockade in urothelial cancer. Produced via immunoSEQ multiplex PCR; TCRdb's table is partial and in-frame only. The data hold around 30,000 clones, with roughly 80% observed a single time. The source material was PBMCs, sampled around atezolizumab (anti-PD-L1) treatment. These receptor sequences come from a man between 65 and 80 years old with urothelial cancer. Both conserved end residues are part of each CDR3. Each record gives: V gene, clone size, D gene, CDR3 length, J gene, CDR3 DNA, CDR3 protein. The D gene is left open where the match is weak. Expanded clones are given a class, and other clones once, few, many or no size at all.

TRBV7-2	.	.	15	TRBJ1-1	TGTGCCAGCAGCTTAACCGGGACAATGAACACTGAAGCTTTCTTT	CASSLTGTMNTEAFF
TRBV5-4	.	.	14	TRBJ2-7	TGTGCCAGCAGCCCCGGTGGGACTTTCGGCGAGCAGTACTTC	CASSPGGTFGEQYF
TRBV2	once	TRBD2	16	TRBJ2-2	TGTGCCAGCAGTTCCACGGTTAGCGGGGGCACCGGGGAGCTGTTTTTT	CASSSTVSGGTGELFF
TRBV6-6	.	TRBD1	15	TRBJ2-7	TGTGCCAGCAGTTACCTCGGGACAGGGACCTACGAGCAGTACTTC	CASSYLGTGTYEQYF
TRBV27	few	.	15	TRBJ1-3	TGTGCCAGCAGTTCAGCAGGTGCCCCTGGAAACACCATATATTTT	CASSSAGAPGNTIYF
TRBV28	.	.	11	TRBJ1-1	TGTGCCAGCAGCCGGAGCAGAGAGGCTTTCTTT	CASSRSREAFF
TRBV6-6	.	TRBD1	16	TRBJ1-3	TGTGCCAGCAGTCCAACAGGGGGCCTCTCTGGAAACACCATATATTTT	CASSPTGGLSGNTIYF
TRBV5-5	.	.	12	TRBJ1-2	TGTGCCAGCAGCGCCGACAGGACGGGCTACACCTTC	CASSADRTGYTF
TRBV18	.	.	16	TRBJ2-1	TGTGCCAGCTCACGGTCATGGGCACAGCTGTACAATGAGCAGTTCTTC	CASSRSWAQLYNEQFF
TRBV4-3	few	.	14	TRBJ1-1	TGCGCCAGCAGCCACCGTAGCAATAACACTGAAGCTTTCTTT	CASSHRSNNTEAFF
TRBV30	.	.	12	TRBJ2-7	TGTGCCTGGAGATTTAGGGGCAACGAGCAGTACTTC	CAWRFRGNEQYF
TRBV5-1	.	.	16	TRBJ2-3	TGCGCCAGCAGCAATAGGGACTCCCCTAGCACAGATACGCAGTATTTT	CASSNRDSPSTDTQYF
TRBV4-2	.	TRBD2	14	TRBJ2-5	TGTGCCAGCAGCCTAGCGGGGGGCCAAGAGACCCAGTACTTC	CASSLAGGQETQYF
TRBV9	.	.	15	TRBJ2-3	TGTGCCAGCAGCGGCGGGGGCCCTAGCGGAGATACGCAGTATTTT	CASSGGGPSGDTQYF
TRBV23-1	once	TRBD1	14	TRBJ2-1	TGCGCCAGCAGTCGTCAGGACAGGGGTGGTGAGCAGTTCTTC	CASSRQDRGGEQFF
TRBV7-2	.	.	15	TRBJ1-2	TGTGCCAGCAACGAGCGTCGGGGGGCGCAGAATGGCTACACCTTC	CASNERRGAQNGYTF
TRBV6-5	.	TRBD2	14	TRBJ2-3	TGTGCCTCCCGGGGCCTAGCGGGGACAGATACGCAGTATTTT	CASRGLAGTDTQYF
TRBV6-5	.	.	15	TRBJ2-7	TGTGCCAGCCGAGGGGGGGCGGGATCGGCAGGGCAGCAGTACTTC	CASRGGAGSAGQQYF
TRBV7-2	.	.	15	TRBJ1-5	TGTGCCAGCAGCTTAGGGACTCAATGGGGTCAGCCCCAGCATTTT	CASSLGTQWGQPQHF
TRBV7-9	.	TRBD1	16	TRBJ1-1	TGTGCCAGCAGCTTACGACAGGGGCACATGAACACTGAAGCTTTCTTT	CASSLRQGHMNTEAFF
TRBV30	.	.	11	TRBJ2-1	TGTGCCGGGGGGGCTGGTAATGAGCAGTTCTTC	CAGGAGNEQFF
TRBV21-1	.	.	17	TRBJ1-1	TGTGCCAGCAGCGACGCGGCAGGGGGCGTTATGAACACTGAAGCTTTCTTT	CASSDAAGGVMNTEAFF
TRBV25-1	.	TRBD2	17	TRBJ2-5	TGTGCCAGCAGTGAATCTCCTAGCGGGGCCCCCAAAGGGGCCCAGTACTTC	CASSESPSGAPKGAQYF
TRBV7-6	once	TRBD2	16	TRBJ2-1	TGTGCCAGCAGCTTAGGACCTAGCGGGAGTGTAAATGAGCAGTTCTTC	CASSLGPSGSVNEQFF
TRBV10-1	.	.	15	TRBJ2-3	TGCGCCAGCAGTGAGTCGGGCGCAATGTCAGATACGCAGTATTTT	CASSESGAMSDTQYF
TRBV5-1	.	.	15	TRBJ1-3	TGCGCCAGCAGCGATGGCGGTTACTCTGGAAACACCATATATTTT	CASSDGGYSGNTIYF
TRBV30	few	TRBD1	16	TRBJ2-7	TGTGCCCGGATGGACCTTCGGGGCAGGGGGCGTCTCGAGCAGTACTTC	CARMDLRGRGRLEQYF
TRBV5-1	once	TRBD2	15	TRBJ2-1	TGCGCCAGCAGCCCCATAGCGGGACTTAACAATGAGCAGTTCTTC	CASSPIAGLNNEQFF
TRBV7-2	.	.	15	TRBJ1-6	TGTGCCAGCAGCGAGGGGGAGGGCGGCCGCTCACCCCTCCACTTT	CASSEGEGGRSPLHF
TRBV5-1	.	.	14	TRBJ1-1	TGCGCCAGCAGCTTGGATGGAGGGAACACTGAAGCTTTCTTT	CASSLDGGNTEAFF
TRBV7-2	.	TRBD2	15	TRBJ2-3	TGTGCCAGCAGCCTCAACGGGGGGGCGGCAGATACGCAGTATTTT	CASSLNGGAADTQYF
TRBV4-3	.	TRBD1	14	TRBJ2-7	TGCGCCAGCAGCCAGACAGGGAGCTCCTACGAGCAGTACTTC	CASSQTGSSYEQYF
TRBV7-2	.	.	12	TRBJ1-3	TGTGCCGCGGGCAGCCAAGGAAACACCATATATTTT	CAAGSQGNTIYF